Shown below are 29 T cell receptor beta chains from a single sample sequenced in a study of T cells in tuberculosis. After thawing and overnight rest, PBMC were stained with GMM-loaded CD1B tetramer, viability dye and anti-CD3 for sorting. The CD1B tetramers carried C32 glucose monomycolate purified from Rhodococcus equi. Produced via immunoSEQ multiplex PCR; TCRdb's table is partial and in-frame only. The data show roughly 92,000 clones, roughly 91% seen once. The sequenced material came from CD1b-GMM tetramer-negative cells sorted from PBMCs. The receptors were gathered from an adult woman with latent tuberculosis.

V is TRBV7-2 and J is TRBJ1-3, with 7 nucleotides matching TRBD1. Germline lookup yields CDR1 SGHTA and CDR2 FQGNSA. The CDR3 sequence is 14 residues long. With V trimmed by 5 bases and J by 4 bases, 5 bases remained unmatched. The CDR3 sequence is CASSKTGPGNTIYF. CDR3 in DNA: TGTGCCAGCAGCAAGACAGGGCCGGGAAACACCATATATTTT.

The V gene is TRBV7-9, the J gene TRBJ2-3; TRBD2 aligns across 8 bases. This CDR3 spans 18 amino acids. The V gene's germline CDR1 is SEHNR and CDR2 FQNEAQ (reference sequence). V shed 3 bases and J 0 bases; nucleotides not matched to a gene: 11. CDR3 protein: CASSFPPRLAGSTDTQYF. The CDR3 nucleotides read TGTGCCAGCAGCTTTCCGCCGCGGCTAGCGGGTAGCACAGATACGCAGTATTTT.

CDR3 sequence (DNA): TGTGCCAGCAGCCTACCCGGACTAGCGGGGGACTCCTACGAGCAGTACTTC. The encoded protein is CASSLPGLAGDSYEQYF. This chain uses TRBV7-8 with TRBJ2-7; TRBD2 matches at 13 bases. The CDR3 totals 17 residues. The ends lost 5 bases at V and 0 bases at J; junction bases unmatched: 7. CDR1 and CDR2 from the germline V gene are SGHVS and FQNEAQ.

This clone was seen only once. In DNA form, the CDR3 reads TGTGCCAGCAGCTTAGGGACTAGTATTTACGAGCAGTACTTC. Residues: CASSLGTSIYEQYF. The rearrangement uses TRBV7-2 and TRBJ2-7; TRBD2 agrees at 7 bases. This CDR3 region has 14 residues. CDR1 and CDR2 (germline): SGHTA, FQGNSA. With V trimmed by 1 base and J by 4 bases, 4 bases remained unmatched.

This sequence joins TRBV11-2 and TRBJ2-1, with 10 bases fitting TRBD2. With 3 bases clipped from V and 7 bases from J, the junction kept 9 bases outside the gene matches. Germline values: CDR1 SGHAT, CDR2 FQNNGV. This CDR3 contains 16 residues. This CDR3 is CASSFQRGGRGNEQFF. The DNA for the CDR3 is TGTGCCAGCAGCTTCCAGCGGGGGGGCCGGGGGAATGAGCAGTTCTTC.

V is TRBV4-3 and J is TRBJ1-4; 7 bases align to TRBD1. Germline loops: CDR1 LGHNA, CDR2 YSLEER. The CDR3 is made up of 15 amino acids. Unmatched junction bases numbered 10, after V lost 4 bases and J lost 8 bases. The CDR3 is CASSPNRGQGEKLFF. The CDR3 DNA is TGCGCCAGCAGCCCCAACAGGGGCCAGGGAGAAAAACTGTTTTTT.

This rearrangement joins TRBV13 to TRBJ2-1, with 9 bases aligning to TRBD2. Germline-derived CDR1 and CDR2 are PRHDT and FYEKMQ (reference sequence). This CDR3 comprises 15 residues. Trimming took 3 bases from V and 5 from J; bases not matched to a gene: 5. CDR3 loop: CASSFLGGGDNEQFF. For the CDR3, the DNA is TGTGCCAGCAGCTTCTTGGGCGGGGGGGACAATGAGCAGTTCTTC.

The rearrangement joins TRBV7-9 to TRBJ2-3, with TRBD1 matching over 8 bases. The CDR3 extends over 17 amino acids. The germline V gene has CDR1 SEHNR and CDR2 FQNEAQ (reference sequence). After removal of 0 bases from V and 2 bases from J, the junction contained 7 bases not matched to a gene. CDR3 sequence: CASSLATGTGDTDTQYF. As DNA, the CDR3 is TGTGCCAGCAGCTTAGCCACCGGGACAGGCGACACAGATACGCAGTATTTT.

The chain joins TRBV6-5 to TRBJ1-3; 7 bases align to TRBD1. The germline CDR1 and CDR2 sequences are MNHEY and SVGAGI. The trim removed 2 bases at V and 4 bases at J, leaving 5 bases unmatched. The CDR3 consists of 15 residues. DNA of the CDR3: TGTGCCAGCAGTTACCTACAGGGGTCGGGAAACACCATATATTTT. It encodes CASSYLQGSGNTIYF.

The chain is built from TRBV5-6 and TRBJ1-1; 8 bases fit TRBD1. Germline CDR1 reads SGHDT; CDR2 reads YYEEEE. The CDR3 has 14 amino acids. V lost 2 bases to trimming and J lost 1 base; unmatched junction nucleotides: 1. The CDR3: CASSFGTGNTEAFF. The CDR3 DNA is TGTGCCAGCAGCTTCGGGACAGGGAACACTGAAGCTTTCTTT.

This sequence joins TRBV6-4 and TRBJ2-2, with 8 bases that match TRBD1. From germline, CDR1 is MRHNA and CDR2 SNTAGT. Losses at the gene ends were 5 bases for V and 5 bases for J; bases not matched to a gene: 4. The CDR3 contains 14 residues. DNA of the CDR3: TGTGCCAGCAGTCGACAGGGGAGGACCGGGGAGCTGTTTTTT. The encoded protein is CASSRQGRTGELFF.

The chain combines TRBV27 with TRBJ1-2; tentative D call: TRBD1 (6 bases). Per germline, CDR1 MNHEY and CDR2 SMNVEV (reference sequence). V gave up 4 bases and J gave up 7 bases, with 19 bases separating them. The CDR3 runs 15 residues. CDR3 nucleotide sequence: TGTGCCAGCAGTTCCGCGTCGGGGGGCGCGGTTGGCTACACCTTC. This translates into CASSSASGGAVGYTF.

The V gene is TRBV7-9, the J gene TRBJ2-2; 8 bases are shared with TRBD2. There are 16 residues in the CDR3. The germline gives CDR1 SEHNR, CDR2 FQNEAQ (reference sequence). J gave up 6 bases and V 5 bases, and 11 bases lay outside the gene matches. CDR3 nucleotide sequence: TGTGCCAGCAGCCTGTCCCGGGGGGGGAGTGCCGGGGAGCTGTTTTTT. Translated, it gives CASSLSRGGSAGELFF.

V usage is TRBV10-3 and J usage is TRBJ1-3; 7 bases line up with TRBD1. CDR1 and CDR2 (germline): ENHRY, SYGVKD. V gave up 10 bases and J gave up 2 bases; unmatched junction bases: 5. The CDR3 totals 13 residues. The CDR3 DNA is TGTGCCACTTACAGGGGAGCTGGAAACACCATATATTTT. Translated, it gives CATYRGAGNTIYF.

J is TRBJ1-5 and V is TRBV7-2; tentative D call: TRBD1 (6 bases). Trimming left V 1 base short and J 11 bases short, with 15 bases between. The CDR3 covers 14 residues. Germline V gene lookup returns CDR1 SGHTA and CDR2 FQGNSA. This CDR3 reads CASSLGGWGQAQHF. CDR3 in DNA: TGTGCCAGCAGCTTAGGGGGGTGGGGGCAAGCCCAGCATTTT.

In the case of this clone: Mismatch with germline at one junction end may stem from a read error. The CDR3 loop reads CASSVGTAQETQYF. The CDR3 region has the DNA TGTGCTAGCAGCGTCGGGACTGCCCAAGAGACCCAGTACTTC. The rearrangement links TRBV7-7 to TRBJ2-5; possible D gene TRBD2, 6 bases. Germline CDR1 and CDR2: SSHAT and FNYEAQ (reference sequence). CDR3 length: 14 amino acids.

The gene calls are TRBV6-6 and TRBJ1-1; no clear D gene. CDR3 length: 11 amino acids. V lost 7 bases and J 2 bases, leaving 5 bases between the germline ends. Germline lookup yields CDR1 MNHNY and CDR2 SVGAGI (reference sequence). In DNA, the CDR3 is TGTGCCAGCAACTTAAACACTGAAGCTTTCTTT. This translates into CASNLNTEAFF.

The rearrangement uses TRBV6-5 and TRBJ2-1; 8 bases line up with TRBD2. Trimming cost V 2 bases and J 3 bases; bases outside gene matches: 3. Germline CDR1 and CDR2: MNHEY and SVGAGI. The CDR3 has 15 amino acids. The CDR3 spells CASSYAGGHYNEQFF. CDR3 DNA: TGTGCCAGCAGTTACGCGGGGGGACACTACAATGAGCAGTTCTTC.

This chain connects TRBV7-9 to TRBJ2-3; D unresolved. V was cut by 5 bases and J by 8 bases, with 23 bases left in between. Germline assignment: CDR1 SEHNR and CDR2 FQNEAQ (reference sequence). The CDR3 runs to 16 residues. The CDR3 here is CASSLGPERRLGTQYF. DNA for the CDR3: TGTGCCAGCAGCCTAGGCCCCGAGAGGCGATTAGGTACGCAGTATTTT.

V and J are TRBV14 and TRBJ2-7; D might be TRBD2 (6 bases). The V gene lost 0 bases and the J gene lost 7 bases, with 19 bases spanning the gap. Germline V gene data show CDR1 as SGHDN and CDR2 as FVKESK. The CDR3 extends over 16 amino acids. This CDR3 reads CASSQDVRGCLVEQYV. As DNA, the CDR3 is TGTGCCAGCAGCCAAGATGTGCGGGGTTGTTTAGTAGAGCAGTACGTC.

V usage is TRBV27 and J usage is TRBJ2-1, with TRBD2 as a possible D gene (6 bases). V was cut by 8 bases and J by 1 base, with 12 bases left in between. This CDR3 is 14 amino acids long. The germline V gene encodes CDR1 MNHEY and CDR2 SMNVEV (reference sequence). The CDR3 sequence is CASSTRSSYNEQFF. CDR3 nucleotide sequence: TGTGCCAGCTCGACTAGATCTTCCTACAATGAGCAGTTCTTC.

The rearrangement links TRBV19 to TRBJ2-3; 11 nucleotides align to TRBD2. The CDR3 length is 14 residues. J was trimmed by 6 bases and V by 3 bases; bases with no gene match: 2. The V gene's germline CDR1 is LNHDA and CDR2 SQIVND (reference sequence). CDR3 region: CASSIRTSGDTQYF. CDR3 DNA sequence: TGTGCCAGTAGTATCCGGACTAGCGGGGATACGCAGTATTTT.

This clone was recorded only once. This chain uses TRBV5-1 with TRBJ1-2; D is perhaps TRBD1 (6 bases). Germline V gene data show CDR1 as SGHRS and CDR2 as YFSETQ. Trimming took off 4 bases at V and 6 bases at J, with 16 bases between the two ends. The CDR3 spans 14 residues. Here the CDR3 DNA reads TGCGCCAGCAGCCCGGTAGGGGGGGAGGATGGCTACACCTTC. It is translated as CASSPVGGEDGYTF.

This chain uses TRBV15 with TRBJ2-5, with TRBD2 matching over 7 bases. This CDR3 is built from 15 residues. With 2 bases clipped from V and 5 bases from J, the junction kept 8 bases outside the gene matches. The germline V gene encodes CDR1 LNHNV and CDR2 YYDKDF (reference sequence). CDR3 sequence (DNA): TGTGCCACCAGCAGAAGCACTAGCGTGTGGGAGACCCAGTACTTC. It encodes CATSRSTSVWETQYF. Variable domain in full (rest from reference TRBV15 and TRBJ2-5): DAMVIQNPRYQVTQFGKPVTLSCSQTLNHNVMYWYQQKSSQAPKLLFHYYDKDFNNEADTPDNFQSRRPNTSFCFLDIRSPGLGDTAMYLCATSRSTSVWETQYFGPGTRLLVL.

The gene calls are TRBV10-3 and TRBJ2-3, with D possibly TRBD2 on 5 matching bases. Germline loops: CDR1 ENHRY, CDR2 SYGVKD. Trimming cost V 9 bases and J 4 bases, with 14 bases left between them. The CDR3 consists of 13 residues. The CDR3 loop reads CAMQASRADTQYF. CDR3 sequence (DNA): TGTGCCATGCAGGCTAGCCGGGCAGATACGCAGTATTTT.

This chain uses TRBV1 with TRBJ2-7; the table's D call TRBD2 went unverified against the DNA. TRBV1 is a pseudogene. The CDR3 contains 13 residues. CDR3 sequence: CTSSPSGSYEQYF. The DNA of the CDR3 is TGCACCAGCAGCCCTAGCGGCTCCTACGAGCAGTACTTC.

The V gene is TRBV29-1, the J gene TRBJ1-5, with TRBD1 matching 9 bases. Per the germline V gene, CDR1 is SQVTM and CDR2 is ANQGSEA. Unmatched junction bases numbered 2, after V lost 4 bases and J lost 1 base. This CDR3 contains 14 residues. CDR3 nucleotides: TGCAGCGTTGGGGACAGGGCAAGCAATCAGCCCCAGCATTTT. Protein: CSVGDRASNQPQHF. Looking up the rest from reference TRBV29-1 and TRBJ1-5 gives the full variable domain: SAVISQKPSRDICQRGTSLTIQCQVDSQVTMMFWYRQQPGQSLTLIATANQGSEATYESGFVIDKFPISRPNLTFSTLTVSNMSPEDSSIYLCSVGDRASNQPQHFGDGTRLSIL.

This clone was detected only once. The chain recombines TRBV11-2 with TRBJ2-3; 13 bases map to TRBD2. J lost 0 bases, V lost 3 bases, and 0 bases had no gene match. CDR1 SGHAT and CDR2 FQNNGV come from the germline V gene. The CDR3 totals 16 residues. The CDR3 loop is CASSLGLAGSTDTQYF. CDR3 sequence (DNA): TGTGCCAGCAGCTTGGGACTAGCGGGGAGCACAGATACGCAGTATTTT.

The chain employs TRBV6-5 and TRBJ1-1; 7 bases map to TRBD1. This CDR3 is built from 15 residues. V lost 5 bases and J lost 3; bases outside the gene matches: 9. The germline gives CDR1 MNHEY, CDR2 SVGAGI. This CDR3 reads CASSAGGGAYTEAFF. The CDR3 DNA reads as TGTGCCAGCAGTGCGGGAGGGGGCGCTTACACTGAAGCTTTCTTT.